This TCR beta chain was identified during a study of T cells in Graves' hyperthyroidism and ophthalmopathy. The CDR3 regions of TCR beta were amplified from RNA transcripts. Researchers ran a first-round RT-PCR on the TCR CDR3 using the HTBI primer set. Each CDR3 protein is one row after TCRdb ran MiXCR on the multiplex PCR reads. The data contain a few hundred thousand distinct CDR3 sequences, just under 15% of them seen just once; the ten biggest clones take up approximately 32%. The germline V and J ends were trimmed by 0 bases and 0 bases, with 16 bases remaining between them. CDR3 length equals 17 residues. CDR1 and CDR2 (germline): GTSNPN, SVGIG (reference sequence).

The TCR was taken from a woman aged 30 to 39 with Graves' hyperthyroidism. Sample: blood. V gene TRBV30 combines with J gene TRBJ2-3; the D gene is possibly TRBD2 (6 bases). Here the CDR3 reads CAWSVGILASSTDTQYF. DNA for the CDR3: TGTGCCTGGAGTGTGGGTATTCTAGCGTCTAGCACAGATACGCAGTATTTT.